The rows below give T cell receptor beta chains drawn from one sample of a study of blood T cell repertoires in COVID-19. Using immunoSEQ multiplex PCR, the repertoire was profiled, and TCRdb retains in-frame clones only, with some absent. The sample has around 200,000 clones; around 83% are singletons. The sequenced material came from peripheral blood. These TCRs come from a man aged 35-49 years with active or convalescent COVID-19. CDR3s include the opening cysteine and the closing phenylalanine or tryptophan. The order of the fields is J gene, D gene, clone size, V gene, CDR3 protein, CDR3 DNA. D genes are given only for firm matches. Rows may omit the clone size; those that give it use once, few, many or a size class.

j_call: TRBJ1-2
d_call: NA
clone_size: NA
v_call: TRBV5-1
cdr3_aa: CASSSTISLNGYTF
cdr3_nt: TGCGCCAGCAGCTCCACGATAAGCTTGAATGGCTACACCTTC

j_call: TRBJ1-2
d_call: NA
clone_size: NA
v_call: TRBV27
cdr3_aa: CASSPGQNLYGYTF
cdr3_nt: TGTGCCAGCAGTCCAGGACAGAACCTCTATGGCTACACCTTC

j_call: TRBJ2-7
d_call: TRBD1
clone_size: NA
v_call: TRBV19
cdr3_aa: CASSSRQQGPSYEQYF
cdr3_nt: TGTGCCAGTAGTAGTCGGCAACAGGGGCCTTCCTACGAGCAGTACTTC

j_call: TRBJ1-2
d_call: NA
clone_size: NA
v_call: TRBV6-2/TRBV6-3
cdr3_aa: CASSYLQGRNGYTF
cdr3_nt: TGTGCCAGCAGTTACCTACAGGGCAGGAATGGCTACACCTTC

j_call: TRBJ2-7
d_call: TRBD2
clone_size: NA
v_call: TRBV19
cdr3_aa: CASSPREGYYEQYF
cdr3_nt: TGTGCCAGTAGTCCCCGGGAGGGGTACTACGAGCAGTACTTC

j_call: TRBJ1-1
d_call: TRBD1
clone_size: NA
v_call: TRBV7-9
cdr3_aa: CASSFGQGATNTEAFF
cdr3_nt: TGTGCCAGCAGCTTTGGACAGGGGGCCACGAACACTGAAGCTTTCTTT

j_call: TRBJ2-1
d_call: TRBD2
clone_size: NA
v_call: TRBV18
cdr3_aa: CASSRTSVSSYNEQFF
cdr3_nt: TGTGCCAGCTCGCGGACTAGCGTGAGCTCCTACAATGAGCAGTTCTTC

j_call: TRBJ1-1
d_call: TRBD1
clone_size: NA
v_call: TRBV3-1/TRBV3-2
cdr3_aa: CASSLVGQATEAFF
cdr3_nt: TGTGCCAGCAGCCTCGTAGGACAGGCGACTGAAGCTTTCTTT

j_call: TRBJ1-2
d_call: NA
clone_size: NA
v_call: TRBV20-1
cdr3_aa: CSASPFGQSYGYTF
cdr3_nt: TGCAGTGCTAGTCCCTTCGGACAGTCCTATGGCTACACCTTC

j_call: TRBJ2-1
d_call: NA
clone_size: once
v_call: TRBV24-1
cdr3_aa: CATSDAGLENNEQFF
cdr3_nt: TGTGCCACCAGTGATGCGGGACTGGAGAACAATGAGCAGTTCTTC

j_call: TRBJ2-2
d_call: NA
clone_size: once
v_call: TRBV5-6
cdr3_aa: CASSSVMGPGELFF
cdr3_nt: TGTGCCAGCAGCTCAGTCATGGGGCCCGGGGAGCTGTTTTTT

j_call: TRBJ1-1
d_call: TRBD1
clone_size: once
v_call: TRBV6-6
cdr3_aa: CASSFRTGRLEAFF
cdr3_nt: TGTGCCAGCAGTTTCCGGACAGGGAGATTGGAAGCTTTCTTT

j_call: TRBJ1-1
d_call: TRBD1
clone_size: NA
v_call: TRBV7-8
cdr3_aa: CASSLAKARARQGVLWDTEAFF
cdr3_nt: TGTGCCAGCAGCTTAGCCAAGGCACGCGCAAGACAGGGGGTTCTCTGGGACACTGAAGCTTTCTTT

j_call: TRBJ1-6
d_call: TRBD1
clone_size: NA
v_call: TRBV28
cdr3_aa: CASRLGGGSGNSPLHF
cdr3_nt: TGTGCCAGCAGATTAGGAGGGGGCTCGGGTAATTCACCCCTCCACTTT

j_call: TRBJ2-3
d_call: TRBD1
clone_size: once
v_call: TRBV5-1
cdr3_aa: CASSLGQGATDTQYF
cdr3_nt: TGCGCCAGCAGCTTGGGACAGGGGGCAACAGATACGCAGTATTTT

j_call: TRBJ2-5
d_call: TRBD2
clone_size: once
v_call: TRBV5-1
cdr3_aa: CASSLELAGQETQYF
cdr3_nt: TGCGCCAGCAGCTTGGAACTAGCGGGACAAGAGACCCAGTACTTC

j_call: TRBJ2-1
d_call: TRBD1
clone_size: NA
v_call: TRBV7-2
cdr3_aa: CASSFDGTGRNEQFF
cdr3_nt: TGTGCCAGCAGCTTCGACGGGACAGGAAGGAATGAGCAGTTCTTC

j_call: TRBJ2-5
d_call: TRBD2
clone_size: NA
v_call: TRBV20-1
cdr3_aa: CSASIQLAGLKTQYF
cdr3_nt: TGCAGTGCTAGTATTCAACTAGCGGGGTTGAAGACCCAGTACTTC

j_call: TRBJ2-2
d_call: NA
clone_size: NA
v_call: TRBV6-4
cdr3_aa: CASSEQVNTGELFF
cdr3_nt: TGTGCCAGCAGTGAACAAGTGAACACCGGGGAGCTGTTTTTT

j_call: TRBJ2-5
d_call: NA
clone_size: once
v_call: TRBV7-7
cdr3_aa: CASSLAGQGTTQYF
cdr3_nt: TGTGCTAGCAGCTTGGCCGGTCAGGGGACAACCCAGTACTTC

j_call: TRBJ2-1
d_call: NA
clone_size: once
v_call: TRBV29-1
cdr3_aa: CSVKRPEGNEQFF
cdr3_nt: TGCAGCGTTAAGAGGCCCGAGGGCAATGAGCAGTTCTTC

j_call: TRBJ2-3
d_call: NA
clone_size: NA
v_call: TRBV10-1
cdr3_aa: CASSESRGSNRGDTQYF
cdr3_nt: TGCGCCAGCAGTGAGTCGCGGGGAAGTAATCGAGGAGATACGCAGTATTTT

j_call: TRBJ1-5
d_call: NA
clone_size: NA
v_call: TRBV30
cdr3_aa: CAWTLGFDYSNQPQHF
cdr3_nt: TGTGCCTGGACTTTGGGGTTTGACTATAGCAATCAGCCCCAGCATTTT

j_call: TRBJ2-3
d_call: TRBD2
clone_size: few
v_call: TRBV5-5
cdr3_aa: CASSLATLADTDTQYF
cdr3_nt: TGTGCCAGCAGCTTGGCAACACTAGCGGACACAGATACGCAGTATTTT

j_call: TRBJ2-4
d_call: TRBD2
clone_size: NA
v_call: TRBV4-1
cdr3_aa: CASSQGRASGDQNIQYF
cdr3_nt: TGCGCCAGCAGCCAAGGCAGGGCTAGCGGGGACCAAAACATTCAGTACTTC

j_call: TRBJ1-2
d_call: NA
clone_size: NA
v_call: TRBV2
cdr3_aa: CASSGRGEHGYTF
cdr3_nt: TGTGCCAGCAGTGGAAGGGGTGAGCATGGCTACACCTTC

j_call: TRBJ2-7
d_call: TRBD1
clone_size: few
v_call: TRBV9
cdr3_aa: CASSVAWDSHEQYF
cdr3_nt: TGTGCCAGCAGCGTAGCATGGGACAGTCACGAGCAGTACTTC

j_call: TRBJ2-5
d_call: TRBD1
clone_size: NA
v_call: TRBV5-1
cdr3_aa: CASTRDRADQETQYF
cdr3_nt: TGCGCCAGCACCCGGGACAGGGCAGACCAAGAGACCCAGTACTTC

j_call: TRBJ2-1
d_call: NA
clone_size: NA
v_call: TRBV4-3
cdr3_aa: CASSQDVGEVNEQFF
cdr3_nt: TGCGCCAGCAGCCAAGACGTGGGGGAGGTCAATGAGCAGTTCTTC

j_call: TRBJ1-3
d_call: TRBD1
clone_size: once
v_call: TRBV4-2
cdr3_aa: CASSQDRGDRAGNTIYF
cdr3_nt: TGTGCCAGCAGCCAAGATAGAGGGGACAGGGCGGGAAACACCATATATTTT

j_call: TRBJ2-7
d_call: TRBD2
clone_size: NA
v_call: TRBV7-2
cdr3_aa: CASSLIAGGYEQYF
cdr3_nt: TGTGCCAGCAGCTTAATAGCGGGGGGCTACGAGCAGTACTTC

j_call: TRBJ1-6
d_call: NA
clone_size: once
v_call: TRBV7-2
cdr3_aa: CASSLGALESPLHF
cdr3_nt: TGTGCCAGCAGCTTAGGGGCTTTAGAGTCACCCCTCCACTTT

j_call: TRBJ2-2
d_call: TRBD1
clone_size: NA
v_call: TRBV30
cdr3_aa: CAWSGGTGLVGELFF
cdr3_nt: TGTGCCTGGAGTGGGGGGACAGGGTTGGTCGGGGAGCTGTTTTTT

j_call: TRBJ1-2
d_call: NA
clone_size: NA
v_call: TRBV15
cdr3_aa: CATRSSELGYTF
cdr3_nt: TGTGCCACCCGATCGAGTGAGTTGGGCTACACCTTC

j_call: TRBJ2-7
d_call: NA
clone_size: few
v_call: TRBV6-1
cdr3_aa: CASSEARYDLTGQYF
cdr3_nt: TGTGCCAGCAGTGAAGCGCGTTACGACTTGACAGGGCAGTACTTC

j_call: TRBJ2-4
d_call: TRBD1
clone_size: NA
v_call: TRBV28
cdr3_aa: CASSPQGQGGNIQYF
cdr3_nt: TGTGCCAGCAGCCCACAGGGACAGGGGGGAAACATTCAGTACTTC

j_call: TRBJ1-1
d_call: TRBD1
clone_size: NA
v_call: TRBV7-2
cdr3_aa: CASSQGDRGFNTEAFF
cdr3_nt: TGTGCCAGCAGCCAAGGGGACAGGGGGTTTAACACTGAAGCTTTCTTT

j_call: TRBJ1-2
d_call: TRBD1
clone_size: few
v_call: TRBV11-3
cdr3_aa: CASESGTGGFGYTF
cdr3_nt: TGTGCCAGTGAATCCGGGACAGGGGGTTTTGGCTACACCTTC

j_call: TRBJ1-3
d_call: TRBD1
clone_size: NA
v_call: TRBV9
cdr3_aa: CASSGNRGPGNTIYF
cdr3_nt: TGTGCCAGCAGCGGTAACAGGGGGCCTGGAAACACCATATATTTT

j_call: TRBJ1-3
d_call: TRBD1
clone_size: once
v_call: TRBV7-9
cdr3_aa: CASSLDRAGNTIYF
cdr3_nt: TGTGCCAGCAGCCTCGACAGGGCCGGAAACACCATATATTTT

j_call: TRBJ2-3
d_call: NA
clone_size: NA
v_call: TRBV7-9
cdr3_aa: CASSLITDTQYF
cdr3_nt: TGTGCCAGCAGCCTAATAACAGATACGCAGTATTTT

j_call: TRBJ2-5
d_call: NA
clone_size: NA
v_call: TRBV7-2
cdr3_aa: CASSLGVGGSNYQETQYF
cdr3_nt: TGTGCCAGCAGCTTAGGAGTAGGAGGGTCTAACTACCAAGAGACCCAGTACTTC

j_call: TRBJ2-1
d_call: TRBD2
clone_size: NA
v_call: TRBV30
cdr3_aa: CAWTGLAVYNEQFF
cdr3_nt: TGTGCCTGGACCGGACTAGCGGTTTACAATGAGCAGTTCTTC

j_call: TRBJ1-5
d_call: TRBD1
clone_size: NA
v_call: TRBV2
cdr3_aa: CASSDPGQGGGQPQHF
cdr3_nt: TGTGCCAGCAGTGACCCGGGACAGGGGGGGGGTCAGCCCCAGCATTTT

j_call: TRBJ1-1
d_call: NA
clone_size: NA
v_call: TRBV5-1
cdr3_aa: CASHEPTRKNTEAFF
cdr3_nt: TGCGCCAGCCACGAGCCAACGAGGAAGAACACTGAAGCTTTCTTT

j_call: TRBJ2-1
d_call: TRBD1
clone_size: NA
v_call: TRBV18
cdr3_aa: CASSPQGQENEQFF
cdr3_nt: TGTGCCAGCTCACCACAAGGACAGGAGAATGAGCAGTTCTTC

j_call: TRBJ2-1
d_call: NA
clone_size: NA
v_call: TRBV7-2
cdr3_aa: CASSLSSSRSSYNEQFF
cdr3_nt: TGTGCCAGCAGCTTAAGTAGCTCCCGGAGTTCTTACAATGAGCAGTTCTTC

j_call: TRBJ1-1
d_call: TRBD1
clone_size: NA
v_call: TRBV4-1
cdr3_aa: CASSPTAGTVNTEAFF
cdr3_nt: TGCGCCAGCAGCCCTACTGCCGGGACAGTGAACACTGAAGCTTTCTTT

j_call: TRBJ1-5
d_call: NA
clone_size: NA
v_call: TRBV7-8
cdr3_aa: CASSLGLGEGKQPQHF
cdr3_nt: TGTGCCAGCAGCTTAGGGTTGGGGGAGGGGAAGCAGCCCCAGCATTTT

j_call: TRBJ1-5
d_call: NA
clone_size: NA
v_call: TRBV7-8
cdr3_aa: CASSSALAGYQPQHF
cdr3_nt: TGTGCCAGCAGCTCCGCACTTGCGGGCTATCAGCCCCAGCATTTT

j_call: TRBJ1-4
d_call: NA
clone_size: NA
v_call: TRBV6-4
cdr3_aa: CASSSGPNEKLFF
cdr3_nt: TGTGCCAGCAGTAGCGGACCTAATGAAAAACTGTTTTTT

j_call: TRBJ2-5
d_call: NA
clone_size: NA
v_call: TRBV5-1
cdr3_aa: CASSGWGGERETQYF
cdr3_nt: TGCGCCAGCAGCGGCTGGGGGGGCGAGAGAGAGACCCAGTACTTC

j_call: TRBJ2-5
d_call: NA
clone_size: NA
v_call: TRBV12-3/TRBV12-4
cdr3_aa: CASSLQGETQYF
cdr3_nt: TGTGCCAGCAGTTTGCAGGGTGAGACCCAGTACTTC

j_call: TRBJ1-5
d_call: NA
clone_size: NA
v_call: TRBV6-5
cdr3_aa: CASSDQGFGNQPQHF
cdr3_nt: TGTGCCAGCAGCGACCAGGGTTTCGGCAATCAGCCCCAGCATTTT

j_call: TRBJ1-5
d_call: TRBD1
clone_size: NA
v_call: TRBV6-5
cdr3_aa: CASSPGTGNNQPQHF
cdr3_nt: TGTGCCAGCAGTCCAGGGACAGGCAATAATCAGCCCCAGCATTTT

j_call: TRBJ2-7
d_call: NA
clone_size: few
v_call: TRBV21-1
cdr3_aa: CASSIPGTGSYEQYF
cdr3_nt: TGTGCCAGCAGCATACCCGGGACAGGGTCCTACGAGCAGTACTTC

j_call: TRBJ1-1
d_call: NA
clone_size: NA
v_call: TRBV7-9
cdr3_aa: CASSLDLSRGNTEAFF
cdr3_nt: TGTGCCAGCAGCTTAGATCTATCCAGGGGGAACACTGAAGCTTTCTTT